This T cell receptor beta chain was obtained from a study of early T cells in non-severe SARS-CoV-2 infection. Study-wide context: Chains were unpaired, as sequencing was done on bulk RNA from unsorted whole blood.

The germline gives CDR1 MNHNY, CDR2 SVGAGI (reference sequence). With 4 bases clipped from V and 0 bases from J, the junction kept 13 bases outside the gene matches. The CDR3 length is 19 residues. In TCRdb, the 5' RACE reads were re-called with MiXCR into one record per CDR3 protein. This sample has tens of thousands of distinct CDR3 sequences, with around 13% found just once. What was sequenced was whole blood. The sequence derives from an adult who was a healthcare worker with PCR-confirmed SARS-CoV-2 infection or an uninfected control (not recorded which). The chain couples TRBV6-6 to TRBJ1-1, with 11 bases lining up with TRBD1. As DNA, the CDR3 is TGTGCCAGCAGTTCCTCCGTGGGACAGGGGGTCTTGATGAACACTGAAGCTTTCTTT. It codes for CASSSSVGQGVLMNTEAFF.